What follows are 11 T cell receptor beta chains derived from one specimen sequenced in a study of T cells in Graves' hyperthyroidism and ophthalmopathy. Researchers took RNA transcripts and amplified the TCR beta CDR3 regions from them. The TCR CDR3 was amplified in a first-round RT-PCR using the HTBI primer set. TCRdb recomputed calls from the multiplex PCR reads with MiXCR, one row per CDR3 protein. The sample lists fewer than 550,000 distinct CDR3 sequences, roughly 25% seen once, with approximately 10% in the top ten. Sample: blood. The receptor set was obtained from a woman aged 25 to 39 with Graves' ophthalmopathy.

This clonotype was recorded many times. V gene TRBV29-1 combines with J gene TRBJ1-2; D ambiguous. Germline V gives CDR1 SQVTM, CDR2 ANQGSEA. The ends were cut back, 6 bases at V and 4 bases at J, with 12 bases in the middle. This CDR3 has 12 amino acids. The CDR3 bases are TGCAGCGTACGCCGACCCCTCTATGGCTACACCTTC. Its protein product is CSVRRPLYGYTF.

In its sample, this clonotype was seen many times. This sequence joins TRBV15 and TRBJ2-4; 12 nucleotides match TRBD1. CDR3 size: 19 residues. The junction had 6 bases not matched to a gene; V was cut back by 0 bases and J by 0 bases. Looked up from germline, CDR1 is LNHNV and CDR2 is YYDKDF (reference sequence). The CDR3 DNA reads TGTGCCACCAGCAGAGACCCCGGGACAGGGGGCTTAGCCAAAAACATTCAGTACTTC. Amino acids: CATSRDPGTGGLAKNIQYF. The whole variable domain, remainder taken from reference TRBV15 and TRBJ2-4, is DAMVIQNPRYQVTQFGKPVTLSCSQTLNHNVMYWYQQKSSQAPKLLFHYYDKDFNNEADTPDNFQSRRPNTSFCFLDIRSPGLGDTAMYLCATSRDPGTGGLAKNIQYFGAGTRLSVL.

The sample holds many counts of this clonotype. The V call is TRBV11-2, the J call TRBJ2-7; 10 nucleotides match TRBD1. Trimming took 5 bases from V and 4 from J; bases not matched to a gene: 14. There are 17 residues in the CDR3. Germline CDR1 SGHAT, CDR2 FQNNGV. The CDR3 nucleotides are TGTGCCAGCAGCACCAGGACAGGGGGTATTGGGTTATACGAGCAGTACTTC. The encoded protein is CASSTRTGGIGLYEQYF.

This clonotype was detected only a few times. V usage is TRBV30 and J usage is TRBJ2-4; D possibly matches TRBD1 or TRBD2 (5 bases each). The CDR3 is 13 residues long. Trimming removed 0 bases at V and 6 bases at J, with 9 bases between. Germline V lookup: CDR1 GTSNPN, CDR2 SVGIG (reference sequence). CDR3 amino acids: CAWSVGDGNIQYF. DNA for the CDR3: TGTGCCTGGAGTGTCGGGGACGGAAACATTCAGTACTTC.

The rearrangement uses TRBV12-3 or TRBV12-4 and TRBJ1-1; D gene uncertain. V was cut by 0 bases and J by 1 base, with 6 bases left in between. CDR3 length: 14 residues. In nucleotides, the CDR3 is TGTGCCAGCAGTTTAGCGTCACAGAACACTGAAGCTTTCTTT. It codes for CASSLASQNTEAFF.

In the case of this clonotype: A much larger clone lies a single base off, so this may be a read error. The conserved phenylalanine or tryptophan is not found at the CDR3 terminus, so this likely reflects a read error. This CDR3 is CASSHNPREYNTEAFS. In DNA, the CDR3 is TGTGCCAGCAGCCACAACCCCAGGGAATACAACACTGAAGCTTTCTCT. The rearrangement uses TRBV3-1 and TRBJ1-1, with D possibly TRBD1 on 5 matching bases. The CDR3 contains 16 residues. Trimming removed 3 bases at V and 2 bases at J, with 16 bases between. From germline, CDR1 is LGHDT and CDR2 YNNKEL (reference sequence).

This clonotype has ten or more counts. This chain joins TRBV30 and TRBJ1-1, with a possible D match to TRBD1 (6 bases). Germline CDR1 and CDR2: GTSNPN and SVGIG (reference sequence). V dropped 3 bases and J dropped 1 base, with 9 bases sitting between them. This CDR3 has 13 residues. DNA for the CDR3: TGTGCCTGGAGCCGACAGGAGAACACTGAAGCTTTCTTT. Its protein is CAWSRQENTEAFF.

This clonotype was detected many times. This CDR3 reads CASSYRTGRAFF. CDR3 sequence (DNA): TGTGCCAGCAGCTACCGGACAGGGCGGGCTTTCTTT. The chain is built from TRBV7-2 and TRBJ1-1; 8 nucleotides agree with TRBD1. The CDR3 runs to 12 residues. The germline CDR1 and CDR2 sequences are SGHTA and FQGNSA. The V gene end was trimmed by 4 bases and the J gene end by 11 bases; junction bases not matched to a gene: 6.

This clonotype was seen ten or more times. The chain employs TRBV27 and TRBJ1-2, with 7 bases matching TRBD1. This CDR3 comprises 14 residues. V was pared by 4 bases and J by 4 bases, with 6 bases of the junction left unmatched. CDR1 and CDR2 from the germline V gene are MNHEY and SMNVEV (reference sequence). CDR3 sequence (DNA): TGTGCCAGCAGTTCCGGGACAGAAACCTATGGCTACACCTTC. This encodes CASSSGTETYGYTF.

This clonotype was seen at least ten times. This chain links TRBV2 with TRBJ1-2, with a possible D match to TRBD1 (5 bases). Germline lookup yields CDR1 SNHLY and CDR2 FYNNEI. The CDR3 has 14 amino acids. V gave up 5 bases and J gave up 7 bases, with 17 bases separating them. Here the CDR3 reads CASSSFDRSSGYTF. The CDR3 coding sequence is TGTGCCAGCAGTTCCTTTGACAGATCGTCTGGCTACACCTTC.

In DNA, the CDR3 is TGCAGTGCTAGAGTATCTGAATCCGGGGAGCTGTTTTTT. This sequence encodes CSARVSESGELFF. The J gene is TRBJ2-2, the V gene TRBV20-1; D call uncertain. CDR3 size: 13 residues. Trimming took 1 base from V and 6 from J, leaving 9 bases between them. Germline assignment: CDR1 DFQATT and CDR2 SNEGSKA (reference sequence).